The sample holds one count of the clone carrying this TCR beta chain. This sample is part of a study of shared T cell receptors in the human thymus. Clones were read by immunoSEQ multiplex PCR, and TCRdb kept only the in-frame ones, dropping some. In the table there are about 610,000 clones, more than 75% of which are singletons. V lost 4 bases, J lost 3 bases, and 10 bases lay in between. The CDR3 loop spans 13 amino acids. Germline values: CDR1 SNHLY, CDR2 FYNNEI. This sample was also put to use in a study of human thymus T cells. Turning to that study: Healthy Finnish infants undergoing corrective surgery for congenital heart defects were used as donors. Thymic resections from corrective heart surgery supplied the tissue. Thymic and blood repertoires seemed to favor certain V and J genes. Related studies noted strongly shared thymic repertoires across unrelated people.

Sequencing was performed on thymocytes. This chain joins TRBV2 and TRBJ2-7; D is unresolved. The TCR sequence derives from a boy under two years old with a congenital heart defect. The CDR3: CASSVVKLYEQYF. The CDR3 DNA follows: TGTGCCAGCAGTGTCGTGAAGCTCTACGAGCAGTACTTC.